The 14 T cell receptor beta chains presented below share a single source sample, sequenced in a study of cytomegalovirus exposure and HLA in healthy donors (dated by TCRdb to the late 2010s). The library was made by the immunoSEQ multiplex PCR assay. A mixture of 60 forward primers for TCR Vbeta segments and 13 reverse primers for TCR Jbeta segments was used in the multiplex PCR. TCRdb took over this immuneACCESS table, retaining in-frame rearrangements with V and J assigned. Such tables are incomplete; in checked studies, under half of the missing clones stem from an unresolved V gene, and the remainder is unexplained. The sample data list 110,000 or so clones, and 77% of these were observed just once. Over 7% of the sample is taken by the ten largest. The specimen sequenced was PBMCs. The receptors come from a woman aged 40-49 years in good health and CMV-seropositive.

V is TRBV29-1 and J is TRBJ2-1, with 13 bases identical to TRBD2. Germline lookup yields CDR1 SQVTM and CDR2 ANQGSEA. The CDR3 consists of 15 residues. V shed 6 bases, J shed 0 bases, and the junction held 2 bases outside the gene matches. CDR3 in DNA: TGCAGCGTAAGGACTAGCGGGAGCTCCTACAATGAGCAGTTCTTC. Its translation is CSVRTSGSSYNEQFF.

This chain joins TRBV27 and TRBJ2-2; 10 bases align to TRBD2. The CDR3 is 17 amino acids. Losses at the gene ends were 2 bases for V and 0 bases for J; bases not matched to a gene: 3. CDR1 MNHEY and CDR2 SMNVEV come from the germline V gene (reference sequence). Written as DNA, the CDR3 is TGTGCCAGCAGTTTACTGGGACTAGCGACGAACACCGGGGAGCTGTTTTTT. Amino acids: CASSLLGLATNTGELFF.

This clone was seen only a few times. The chain has TRBV27 and TRBJ1-5; D is uncertain. V dropped 7 bases and J dropped 2 bases, with 18 bases sitting between them. Germline values: CDR1 MNHEY, CDR2 SMNVEV (reference sequence). The CDR3 is 16 amino acids. The CDR3 region is CASNPGGSLGNQPQHF. The CDR3 nucleotides are TGTGCCAGCAACCCAGGTGGTTCACTGGGCAATCAGCCCCAGCATTTT.

This chain uses TRBV6-5 with TRBJ2-7; 11 bases fit TRBD2. The length of the CDR3 is 15 residues. CDR1 is MNHEY and CDR2 is SVGAGI in the germline V gene. The V segment lost 6 bases and the J segment 0 bases; nucleotides outside the gene matches: 4. The CDR3 DNA follows: TGTGCCAGCAGAACCACTAGCGGGAGCTCCTACGAGCAGTACTTC. Encoded protein: CASRTTSGSSYEQYF.

This clone occurred a few times. The chain uses TRBV5-1 and TRBJ2-7, with D maybe TRBD2 (5 bases). This CDR3 comprises 14 residues. Trimming left V 0 bases short and J 4 bases short, with 11 bases between. The germline CDR1 and CDR2 sequences are SGHRS and YFSETQ. The CDR3 sequence is CASSLAAGKYEQYF. CDR3 coding DNA: TGCGCCAGCAGCTTGGCCGCCGGGAAATACGAGCAGTACTTC. The whole variable domain, filled in from reference TRBV5-1 and TRBJ2-7, reads KAGVTQTPRYLIKTRGQQVTLSCSPISGHRSVSWYQQTPGQGLQFLFEYFSETQRNKGNFPGRFSGRQFSNSRSEMNVSTLELGDSALYLCASSLAAGKYEQYFGPGTRLTVT.

This rearrangement joins TRBV5-1 to TRBJ2-7, with TRBD2 identical over 10 bases. Germline CDR1 and CDR2: SGHRS and YFSETQ. This CDR3 contains 17 residues. J was trimmed by 3 bases and V by 3 bases; bases with no gene match: 12. The DNA of the CDR3 is TGCGCCAGCAGCTACCCGAAATATGCTAGCGGGAGCTACGAGCAGTACTTC. It is translated as CASSYPKYASGSYEQYF.

This clone has only one observation. This chain connects TRBV12-5 to TRBJ2-7; possible D gene TRBD1, 5 bases. V lost 5 bases and J 0 bases, leaving 8 bases between the germline ends. The germline V gene has CDR1 LGHNT and CDR2 FRNRAP. The CDR3 loop spans 13 amino acids. The chain's CDR3 is CASGRQFSYEQYF. For the CDR3, the DNA is TGTGCTAGTGGTCGACAGTTCTCCTACGAGCAGTACTTC.

V usage is TRBV18 and J usage is TRBJ2-2; a weak D match, TRBD2 (5 bases). Germline V gene lookup returns CDR1 KGHSH and CDR2 LQKENI. Trimming shortened V by 1 base and J by 2 bases, and 8 bases separated the two germline ends. This CDR3 is built from 15 residues. CDR3 region: CASSPLEGNTGELFF. CDR3 in DNA: TGTGCCAGCTCACCACTAGAGGGAAACACCGGGGAGCTGTTTTTT.

The V call is TRBV18, the J call TRBJ2-1; TRBD1 matches at 7 bases. There are 15 residues in the CDR3. CDR1 is KGHSH and CDR2 is LQKENI in the germline V gene. V was pared by 5 bases and J by 7 bases, with 11 bases of the junction left unmatched. Written as DNA, the CDR3 is TGTGCCAGCTCAACCCATCGACAGGGAGTGAATGAGCAGTTCTTC. Translation gives CASSTHRQGVNEQFF.

The CDR3 DNA sequence: TGCGCCAGCAGCTTAGCGGGGAGTCTAGCAGATACGCAGTATTTT. Its translation: CASSLAGSLADTQYF. The chain is built from TRBV5-1 and TRBJ2-3, with 7 bases lining up with TRBD2. The CDR3 runs to 15 residues. V gave up 2 bases and J gave up 4 bases; unmatched junction bases: 7. Germline CDR1 SGHRS, CDR2 YFSETQ.

CDR3 amino acids: CASSQDRTDTQYF. In DNA, the CDR3 is TGTGCCAGCAGCCAAGATCGGACAGATACGCAGTATTTT. This chain joins TRBV4-2 and TRBJ2-3; D is unresolved. Trimming stripped 0 bases from V and 3 bases from J, with 4 bases between. The germline V gene encodes CDR1 LGHNA and CDR2 YNFKEQ. This CDR3 is built from 13 residues.

This clone turned up a few times. V gene TRBV5-5 combines with J gene TRBJ1-3, with 7 bases lining up with TRBD1. Trimming cost V 4 bases and J 0 bases; bases outside gene matches: 4. The CDR3 is made up of 15 amino acids. The V gene's germline CDR1 is SGHKS and CDR2 YYEKEE (reference sequence). The CDR3 sequence is CASSLTGHSGNTIYF. Here the CDR3 DNA reads TGTGCCAGCAGCCTGACAGGGCACTCTGGAAACACCATATATTTT.

V is TRBV5-6 and J is TRBJ2-7; D call uncertain. Germline CDR1 reads SGHDT; CDR2 reads YYEEEE. V gave up 2 bases and J gave up 5 bases, with 5 bases separating them. The CDR3 has 11 residues. CDR3 loop: CASSLAHEQYF. In nucleotides, the CDR3 is TGTGCCAGCAGCTTAGCCCACGAGCAGTACTTC.

The chain links TRBV28 to TRBJ1-4; D is ambiguous. CDR1 MDHEN and CDR2 SYDVKM come from the germline V gene. This CDR3 is built from 13 residues. Trimming took off 10 bases at V and 0 bases at J, with 9 bases between the two ends. The CDR3 sequence is CAIKLATNEKLFF. The CDR3 coding sequence is TGTGCCATAAAGCTTGCAACTAATGAAAAACTGTTTTTT.